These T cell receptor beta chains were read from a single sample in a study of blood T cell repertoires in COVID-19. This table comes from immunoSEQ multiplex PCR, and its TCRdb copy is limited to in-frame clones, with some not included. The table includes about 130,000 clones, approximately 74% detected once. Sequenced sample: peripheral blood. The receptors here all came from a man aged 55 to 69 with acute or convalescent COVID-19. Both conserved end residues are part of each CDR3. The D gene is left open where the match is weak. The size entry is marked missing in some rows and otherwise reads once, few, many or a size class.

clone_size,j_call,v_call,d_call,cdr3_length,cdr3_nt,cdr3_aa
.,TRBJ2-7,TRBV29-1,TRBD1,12,TGCAGCGTTGATGGACAGGGCTACGAGCAGTACTTC,CSVDGQGYEQYF
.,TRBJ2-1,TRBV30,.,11,TGTGCCTGGATCGGGTACAATGAGCAGTTCTTC,CAWIGYNEQFF
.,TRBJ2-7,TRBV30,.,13,TGTGCCTGGAGTGATTACTCATCTTCCGAGCAGTACTTC,CAWSDYSSSEQYF
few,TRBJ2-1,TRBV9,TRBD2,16,TGTGCCAGCAGCGTACTGGTCGGGGGGGCCACCAATGAGCAGTTCTTC,CASSVLVGGATNEQFF
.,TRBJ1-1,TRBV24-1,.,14,TGTGCCACCAGTGGGGTCGGGGGGAACACTGAAGCTTTCTTT,CATSGVGGNTEAFF
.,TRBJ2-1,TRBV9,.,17,TGTGCCAGCAGCGTAGAGGATAGCGGTCGCTCCTACAATGAGCAGTTCTTC,CASSVEDSGRSYNEQFF
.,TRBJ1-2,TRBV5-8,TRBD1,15,TGTGCCAGCAGCTTGGCGGAGACAGGGCTCTATGGCTACACCTTC,CASSLAETGLYGYTF
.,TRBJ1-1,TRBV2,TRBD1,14,TGTGCCAGCAGTGTATTCCCTGGACAGGGTGAAGCTTTCTTT,CASSVFPGQGEAFF
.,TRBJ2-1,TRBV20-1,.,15,TGCAGTGCTAGTGGGCAGGGGTCGAATTTCAATGAGCAGTTCTTC,CSASGQGSNFNEQFF
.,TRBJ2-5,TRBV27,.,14,TGTGCCAGCAGCAACCCACAGGCGCGGGAGACCCAGTACTTC,CASSNPQARETQYF
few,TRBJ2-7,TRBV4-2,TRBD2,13,TGTGCCAGCAGCCTAGCGGGGCCAGACGAGCAGTACTTC,CASSLAGPDEQYF
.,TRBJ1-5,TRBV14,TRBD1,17,TGTGCCAGCAGCCCCACCCGGGACAGAAATAGCAATCAGCCCCAGCATTTT,CASSPTRDRNSNQPQHF
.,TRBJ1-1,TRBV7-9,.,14,TGTGCCAGCAGCTCCCATGGGGGCGACGGAGAAGCTTTCTTT,CASSSHGGDGEAFF
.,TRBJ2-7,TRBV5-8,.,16,TGTGCCAGCAGCCCGGAAGAGGGTAGCTTTCCCTACGAGCAGTACTTC,CASSPEEGSFPYEQYF
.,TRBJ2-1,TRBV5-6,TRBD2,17,TGTGCCAGCAGCTTGGCCAGGACTAGCGGGGTCCTCAATGAGCAGTTCTTC,CASSLARTSGVLNEQFF
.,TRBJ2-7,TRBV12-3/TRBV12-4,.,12,TGTGCCAGCAGTTTAGCGCGGGCGAAGCAGTACTTC,CASSLARAKQYF
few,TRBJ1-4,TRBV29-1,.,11,TGCAGCATCCGGACAGACGAAAAACTGTTTTTT,CSIRTDEKLFF
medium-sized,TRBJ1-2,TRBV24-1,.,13,TGTGCCACCAGTGACCGAGCTAACTATGGCTACACCTTC,CATSDRANYGYTF
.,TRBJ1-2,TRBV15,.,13,TGTGCCACCAGGGGCCCTTGGCACTATGGCTACACCTTC,CATRGPWHYGYTF
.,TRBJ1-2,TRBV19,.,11,TGTGCCAGTAGCCTTAACTATGGCTACACCTTC,CASSLNYGYTF
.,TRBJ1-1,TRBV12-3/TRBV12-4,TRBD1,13,TGTGCCAGCAGCCCAGACAGGGGGCTCCGAGCTTTCTTT,CASSPDRGLRAFF
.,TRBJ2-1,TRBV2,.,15,TGTGCCAGCAGCCCCCAGGTAGAAATCTACAATGAGCAGTTCTTC,CASSPQVEIYNEQFF
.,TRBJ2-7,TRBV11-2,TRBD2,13,TGTGCCAGCAGCGTCGGACTAGCCTACGAGCAGTACTTC,CASSVGLAYEQYF
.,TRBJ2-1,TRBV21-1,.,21,TGTGCCAGCATCCGAGATCAGAAACGGGGTAACCCCAAGAGCTCCTACAATGAGCAGTTCTTC,CASIRDQKRGNPKSSYNEQFF
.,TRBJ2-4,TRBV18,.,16,TGTGCCAGCTCACCATGGGGCAGGGGAGCCAAAAACATTCAGTACTTC,CASSPWGRGAKNIQYF
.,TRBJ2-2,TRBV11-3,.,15,TGTGCCAGCAGCCGCCTACAGGGGAACACCGGGGAGCTGTTTTTT,CASSRLQGNTGELFF
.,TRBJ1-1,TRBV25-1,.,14,TGTGCCAGCAGAATGGACACCGGGAACACTGAAGCTTTCTTT,CASRMDTGNTEAFF
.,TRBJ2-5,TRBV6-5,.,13,TGTGCCAGCAGTTACAGGGGTTGGGAGACCCAGTACTTC,CASSYRGWETQYF
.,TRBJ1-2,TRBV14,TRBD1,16,TGTGCCAGCAGCCCCCGGACAGGGATACTAAGGGGGGGCTACACCTTC,CASSPRTGILRGGYTF
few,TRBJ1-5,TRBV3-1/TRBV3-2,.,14,TGTGCCAGCAGCCAGTTACAGGCGGGACAGCCCCAGCATTTT,CASSQLQAGQPQHF
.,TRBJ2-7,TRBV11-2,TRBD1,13,TGTGCCAGCAGCTCCGGACAGGGGCACGAGCAGTACTTC,CASSSGQGHEQYF
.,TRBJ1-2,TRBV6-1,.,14,TGTGCCAGCAGTGACAGGGGATGGGTCTATGGCTACACCTTC,CASSDRGWVYGYTF
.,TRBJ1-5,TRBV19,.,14,TGTGCCAGTAGTACCCCCTCGACAGGCCAGCCCCAGCATTTT,CASSTPSTGQPQHF
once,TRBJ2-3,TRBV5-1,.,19,TGCGCCAGCAGCTTGAGGCTGGGCCAGGGGAATACGGCGGCAGATACGCAGTATTTT,CASSLRLGQGNTAADTQYF
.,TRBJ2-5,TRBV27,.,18,TGTGCCAGCAGTTTCCCCACTTTTTTGACTGAGGTCCTGGAGACCCAGTACTTC,CASSFPTFLTEVLETQYF
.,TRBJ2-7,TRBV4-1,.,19,TGCGCCAGCAGCCAAGATTCATTTATCCGAGCCCGCATCCCCTACGAGCAGTACTTC,CASSQDSFIRARIPYEQYF
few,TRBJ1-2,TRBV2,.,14,TGTGCCAGCACCGCAGGGTGGGCTAACTATGGCTACACCTTC,CASTAGWANYGYTF
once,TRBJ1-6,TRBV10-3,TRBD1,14,TGTGCCATCAAAGAGGACAGGGGAGGTTCACCCCTCCACTTT,CAIKEDRGGSPLHF
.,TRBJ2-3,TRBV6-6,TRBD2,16,TGTGCCAGCAGGCCCCGTAGCGGGAGGGAGGCAGATACGCAGTATTTT,CASRPRSGREADTQYF
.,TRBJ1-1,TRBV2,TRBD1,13,TGTGCCAGCGGGGGACAGATGAACACTGAAGCTTTCTTT,CASGGQMNTEAFF
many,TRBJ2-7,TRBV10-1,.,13,TGCGCCAGCAGAGGTACAGGGTCACACGAGCAGTACTTC,CASRGTGSHEQYF
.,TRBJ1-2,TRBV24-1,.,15,TGTGCCACCAGTGATCCCCACGGGGTGAACTATGGCTACACCTTC,CATSDPHGVNYGYTF
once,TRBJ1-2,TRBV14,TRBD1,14,TGTGCCAGCAGTCGGGACAGGGAGATCTATGGCTACACCTTC,CASSRDREIYGYTF
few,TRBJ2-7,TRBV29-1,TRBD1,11,TGCAGCGTGGGACAGACCTACGAGCAGTACTTC,CSVGQTYEQYF
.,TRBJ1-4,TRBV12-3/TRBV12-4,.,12,TGTGCCAGCAGTTTGGGAGGGATAAAACTGTTTTTT,CASSLGGIKLFF
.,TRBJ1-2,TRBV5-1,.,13,TGCGCCAGCTCAGCGGGGCCCGTGTATGGCTACACCTTC,CASSAGPVYGYTF
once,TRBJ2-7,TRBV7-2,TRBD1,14,TGTGCCAGCAGCTATACCGGGACAGTCTACGAGCAGTACTTC,CASSYTGTVYEQYF
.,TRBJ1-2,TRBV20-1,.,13,TGCAGTGCTAGTGCAGGAGGCGGAGGCGGCTACACCTTC,CSASAGGGGGYTF
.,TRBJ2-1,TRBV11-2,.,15,TGTGCCAGCAGCCGACTAGAAAGCTCCTACAATGAGCAGTTCTTC,CASSRLESSYNEQFF
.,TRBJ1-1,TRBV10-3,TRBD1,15,TGTGCCATCAGTGGTCAGGGGGCGCAGGAGGCTGAAGCTTTCTTT,CAISGQGAQEAEAFF
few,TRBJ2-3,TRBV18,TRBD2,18,TGTGCCAGCTCACCGGGGACTAGCGGGAGGGCCGTCCCAGATACGCAGTATTTT,CASSPGTSGRAVPDTQYF
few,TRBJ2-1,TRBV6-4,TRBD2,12,TGTGCCAGTGCGGGGGGGGACAATGAGCAGTTCTTC,CASAGGDNEQFF
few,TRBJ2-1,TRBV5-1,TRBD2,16,TGCGCCAGCAGCTTTATGCCTAGCGGGGGTTACAATGAGCAGTTCTTC,CASSFMPSGGYNEQFF
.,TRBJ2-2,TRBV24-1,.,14,TGTGCCACCAGTGATCACGACAGAACCGGGGAGCTGTTTTTT,CATSDHDRTGELFF
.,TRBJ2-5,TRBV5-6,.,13,TGTGCCAGCAGCACCGGGTCTCAAGAGACCCAGTACTTC,CASSTGSQETQYF